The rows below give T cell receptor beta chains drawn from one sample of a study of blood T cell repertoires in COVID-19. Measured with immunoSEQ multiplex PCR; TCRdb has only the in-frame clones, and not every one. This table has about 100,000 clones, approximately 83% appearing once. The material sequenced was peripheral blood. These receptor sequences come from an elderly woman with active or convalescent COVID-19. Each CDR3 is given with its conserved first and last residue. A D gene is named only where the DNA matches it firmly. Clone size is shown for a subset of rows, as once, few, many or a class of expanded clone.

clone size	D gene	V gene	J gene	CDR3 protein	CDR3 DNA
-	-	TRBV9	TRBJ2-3	CASSVTVGITDTQYF	TGTGCCAGCAGCGTAACTGTCGGTATCACAGATACGCAGTATTTT
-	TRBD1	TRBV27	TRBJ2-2	CASSLKTGYGGELFF	TGTGCCAGCAGTTTAAAGACAGGGTATGGCGGGGAGCTGTTTTTT
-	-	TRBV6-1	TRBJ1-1	CASSEGPRYTEAFF	TGTGCCAGCAGTGAAGGCCCTCGGTACACTGAAGCTTTCTTT
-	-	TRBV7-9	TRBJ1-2	CASSLGRESVPGYTF	TGTGCCAGCAGCTTAGGGCGGGAAAGCGTTCCTGGCTACACCTTC
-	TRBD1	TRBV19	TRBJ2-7	CASRRGQGGYEQYF	TGTGCCAGTAGGAGAGGACAGGGTGGCTACGAGCAGTACTTC
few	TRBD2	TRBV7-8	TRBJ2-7	CASSPSLAGYYEQYF	TGTGCCAGCAGCCCCTCCTTAGCGGGATACTACGAGCAGTACTTC
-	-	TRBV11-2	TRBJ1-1	CASSLDGGRNTEAFF	TGTGCCAGCAGCTTAGACGGAGGACGGAACACTGAAGCTTTCTTT
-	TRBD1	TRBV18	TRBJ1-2	CASSRGTGEAYGYTF	TGTGCCAGCTCACGAGGGACAGGGGAAGCCTATGGCTACACCTTC
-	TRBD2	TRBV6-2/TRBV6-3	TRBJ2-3	CASRPSGGTTDTQYF	TGTGCCAGCAGACCTAGCGGGGGGACCACAGATACGCAGTATTTT
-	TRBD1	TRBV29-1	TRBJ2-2	CSVRGQGRLTGELFF	TGCAGCGTTCGGGGACAGGGAAGGTTGACCGGGGAGCTGTTTTTT
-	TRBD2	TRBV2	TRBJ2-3	CASSRTSGGDTQYF	TGTGCCAGCAGCAGGACTAGCGGGGGGGATACGCAGTATTTT
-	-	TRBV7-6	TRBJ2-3	CASSPPSGRYTDTQYF	TGTGCCAGCAGCCCGCCATCGGGGAGATACACAGATACGCAGTATTTT
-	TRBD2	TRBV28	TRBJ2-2	CASRAGLAVTGELFF	TGTGCCAGCAGGGCGGGACTAGCGGTCACCGGGGAGCTGTTTTTT
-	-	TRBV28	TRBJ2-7	CASSLSGAGGEQYF	TGTGCCAGCAGTTTATCAGGGGCCGGAGGTGAGCAGTACTTC
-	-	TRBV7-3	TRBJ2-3	CASGPRGADTQYF	TGTGCCAGCGGCCCCAGGGGTGCCGATACGCAGTATTTT
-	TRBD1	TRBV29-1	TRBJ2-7	CSVGTGSYEQYF	TGCAGCGTTGGGACAGGGTCCTACGAGCAGTACTTC
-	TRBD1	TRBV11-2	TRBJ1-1	CASSLDGTGNTEAFF	TGTGCCAGCAGCTTAGACGGGACAGGGAACACTGAAGCTTTCTTT
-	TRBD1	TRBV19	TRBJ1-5	CASSWDRYQPQHF	TGTGCCAGTAGCTGGGACAGATATCAGCCCCAGCATTTT
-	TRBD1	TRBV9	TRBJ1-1	CASSVSGAGGTEAFF	TGTGCCAGCAGCGTCTCAGGGGCAGGGGGCACTGAAGCTTTCTTT
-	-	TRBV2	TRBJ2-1	CALGPHRVDNEQFF	TGTGCCTTGGGCCCTCACAGGGTGGACAATGAGCAGTTCTTC
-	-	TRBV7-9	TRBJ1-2	CASSSPRGGQGYGYTF	TGTGCCAGCAGCTCCCCCCGAGGGGGACAAGGCTATGGCTACACCTTC
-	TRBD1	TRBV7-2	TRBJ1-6	CASSLLGTGNSPLHF	TGTGCCAGCAGCTTACTTGGGACAGGGAATTCACCCCTCCACTTT
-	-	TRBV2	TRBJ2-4	CATKDGQLDIQYF	TGTGCCACCAAGGACGGACAGTTGGACATTCAGTACTTC
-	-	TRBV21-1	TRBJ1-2	CASSKGGTGDYGYTF	TGTGCCAGCAGCAAAGGAGGTACAGGGGACTATGGCTACACCTTC
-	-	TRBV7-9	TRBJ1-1	CASSFSTDGRGAFF	TGTGCCAGCAGCTTTTCCACAGACGGAAGGGGAGCTTTCTTT
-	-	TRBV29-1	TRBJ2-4	CSILAWGENIQYF	TGCAGTATCCTAGCTTGGGGGGAAAACATTCAGTACTTC
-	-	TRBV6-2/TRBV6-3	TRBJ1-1	CASSYSWHANTEAFF	TGTGCCAGCAGTTACTCGTGGCACGCGAACACTGAAGCTTTCTTT
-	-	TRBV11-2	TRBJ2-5	CASSYSPRAARDQETQYF	TGTGCCAGCAGCTATTCCCCCCGAGCGGCCAGAGACCAAGAGACCCAGTACTTC